The 5 T cell receptor beta chains below come from one sample, sequenced in a study of shared clonotypes between healthy human individuals. Sequenced by immunoSEQ multiplex PCR; TCRdb stores in-frame clones only, minus some. In the table there are 450,000 to 500,000 clones, over 70% of which are singletons. The sample comprised PBMCs. These TCRs come from a woman between 40 and 50 years old in good health. Some clones in this sample may be carry-over from other donors' samples.

The chain has TRBV5-1 and TRBJ2-3; D is perhaps TRBD2 (6 bases). Germline V gene data show CDR1 as SGHRS and CDR2 as YFSETQ. The CDR3 sequence is 15 residues long. The V gene lost 6 bases and the J gene lost 2 bases, with 16 bases spanning the gap. DNA for the CDR3: TGCGCCAGCACCCCTGGGGGGACTTCCACAGATACGCAGTATTTT. It is translated as CASTPGGTSTDTQYF.

This sequence joins TRBV28 and TRBJ2-6, with D possibly TRBD1 on 5 matching bases. The germline V gene encodes CDR1 MDHEN and CDR2 SYDVKM. This CDR3 has 14 residues. Trimming pared 10 bases from V and 2 bases from J, leaving 12 bases between. CDR3 bases: TGTGCCACCCATGACAGCACTGGGGCCAACGTCCTGACTTTC. Translation: CATHDSTGANVLTF.

This clone was seen just once. The CDR3 nucleotides are TGTGCCAGCAGCCGGGGGCCCTACGAGCAGTACTTC. Translating gives CASSRGPYEQYF. This chain uses TRBV27 with TRBJ2-7, with D perhaps TRBD1 or TRBD2 (6 bases each). V shed 6 bases and J shed 2 bases, with 8 bases lying between them. The CDR3 contains 12 residues. CDR1 is MNHEY, CDR2 SMNVEV, per germline (reference sequence).

The chain employs TRBV19 and TRBJ1-1; 7 positions agree with TRBD1. Looked up from germline, CDR1 is LNHDA and CDR2 is SQIVND (reference sequence). The CDR3 extends over 14 amino acids. Trimming took 6 bases from V and 4 from J; bases not matched to a gene: 8. The CDR3 sequence is CASSLQGFITEAFF. The CDR3 nucleotides read TGTGCCAGTAGCTTACAGGGGTTTATCACTGAAGCTTTCTTT.

The chain joins TRBV7-9 to TRBJ2-5, with 9 nucleotides matching TRBD1. The CDR3 has 14 residues. Per germline, CDR1 SEHNR and CDR2 FQNEAQ (reference sequence). V was pared by 4 bases and J by 2 bases, with 2 bases of the junction left unmatched. DNA of the CDR3: TGTGCCAGCAGCTACAGGGGGCCGCAAGAGACCCAGTACTTC. Translated: CASSYRGPQETQYF.